This entry is about one T cell receptor beta chain. Authors' data handling: Estimates of nucleated cell counts were drawn from the amplification of reference gene primers. Sequencing was performed with immunoSEQ multiplex PCR; in TCRdb, only in-frame clones are kept and a portion is missing. V and J calls and clone size come straight from that table; D and trimming were deduced from the DNA. The sample consists of under 70,000 clones, roughly three quarters of them appearing once. The source of the sample is a study of blood T cell repertoires in COVID-19. This CDR3 spans 14 amino acids. CDR1 is SGDLS, CDR2 YYNGEE, per germline. Trimming removed 3 bases from V and 8 bases from J; junction bases left unmatched: 6.

The origin of this receptor is a woman older than 75 with active or convalescent COVID-19. Sequenced input: peripheral blood. The chain is built from TRBV9 and TRBJ1-4; 8 bases fit TRBD1. For the CDR3, the DNA is TGTGCCAGCAGCGACGGGACAGGTAGAGAAAAACTGTTTTTT. Encoded protein: CASSDGTGREKLFF.